These T cell receptor beta chains were read from a single sample in a study of OX40 agonist ivuxolimab in advanced cancers. The assay was immunoSEQ multiplex PCR, and TCRdb's table has in-frame clones only and misses some. The sample records about 80,000 clones, 88% being singletons. The material sequenced was CD4+ or CD8+ T cells sorted from blood, taken in a trial of the OX40 agonist ivuxolimab. The receptors were gathered from an adult with an advanced solid tumor such as melanoma, head and neck, liver or kidney cancer. CDR3s include the opening cysteine and the closing phenylalanine or tryptophan. A D gene is named only where the DNA matches it firmly. Clone size is given for some rows only: seen once, a few or many times, or a class if the clone is expanded.

d_call j_call v_call clone_size cdr3_nt cdr3_aa
- TRBJ1-1 TRBV7-8 - TGTGCCAGCAGCTTACTTTGGACAGTTGAAGCTTTCTTT CASSLLWTVEAFF
- TRBJ2-7 TRBV5-1 - TGCGCCAGCAGCTTGGCCATGGGGGGATCGGGAGAGCAGTACTTC CASSLAMGGSGEQYF
- TRBJ2-7 TRBV7-9 - TGTGCCAGCAGCCCGAAGTTCGAGCAGAACTCCTACGAGCAGTACTTC CASSPKFEQNSYEQYF
- TRBJ1-1 TRBV7-3 - TGTGCCAGCAGCCGGTCGACGGTGAACACTGAAGCTTTCTTT CASSRSTVNTEAFF
- TRBJ2-1 TRBV27 - TGTGCCAGCAGTTTATCGATCAGGAGCTACAATGAGCAGTTCTTC CASSLSIRSYNEQFF
- TRBJ2-3 TRBV7-3 - TGTGCCAGCAGTCCCGGTCTAGCACGCACAGATACGCAGTATTTT CASSPGLARTDTQYF
- TRBJ1-5 TRBV5-4 - TGTGCCAGCAGCTCATCAGGGCTGGGGAGCAATCAGCCCCAGCATTTT CASSSSGLGSNQPQHF
- TRBJ1-2 TRBV19 once TGTGCCAGTACCGGCCTCCGGGGCTACACCTTC CASTGLRGYTF
- TRBJ1-2 TRBV28 - TGTGCCAGCAGTTTATCTAAGGGCGGGGGCAGGGGAGGCTACACCTTC CASSLSKGGGRGGYTF
TRBD1 TRBJ1-4 TRBV18 - TGTGCCAGCTCACCACCTGGGACAGCGGGTGAAAAACTGTTTTTT CASSPPGTAGEKLFF
- TRBJ2-6 TRBV6-1 - TGTGCCAGCAGAGAACTGGGACATTTCTCTGGGGCCAACGTCCTGACTTTC CASRELGHFSGANVLTF
- TRBJ2-5 TRBV18 - TGTGCCAGCTCACCGAACCAAGAGACCCAGTACTTC CASSPNQETQYF
- TRBJ2-5 TRBV7-2 - TGTGCCAGCAGCTTAAGCAGGGCCCAAGAGACCCAGTACTTC CASSLSRAQETQYF
- TRBJ1-1 TRBV5-1 - TGCGCCAGCAGCTTGGACAGGGAGGCTGAAGCTTTCTTT CASSLDREAEAFF
- TRBJ1-3 TRBV7-9 - TGTGCCAGCAGCTCCTTTGGAAACACCATATATTTT CASSSFGNTIYF
TRBD1 TRBJ1-4 TRBV5-1 - TGCGCCAGCGCGGTAACAGGGGTTGTCGGTGAAAAACTGTTTTTT CASAVTGVVGEKLFF
TRBD2 TRBJ2-3 TRBV2 - TGTGCCACCCCGACGGGGCGGGGGGGTCTTAGCACAGATACGCAGTATTTT CATPTGRGGLSTDTQYF
TRBD1 TRBJ2-5 TRBV11-1 - TGTGCCAGCAGCTTATCAGACAGGGATCTCCAAGAGACCCAGTACTTC CASSLSDRDLQETQYF
TRBD1 TRBJ1-1 TRBV2 - TGTGCCAGCAGTGAAGCGCTTCGTGTGGGACAGGGGTACGACACTGAAGCTTTCTTT CASSEALRVGQGYDTEAFF
- TRBJ2-5 TRBV9 once TGTGCCAGCAGCGTAGAAGGCAGCTACCAAGAGACCCAGTACTTC CASSVEGSYQETQYF
- TRBJ2-1 TRBV15 - TGTGCCACCAGCCCGACTAGTGGGGGGAAGCCAAGGGAGGAGCAGTTCTTC CATSPTSGGKPREEQFF
TRBD1 TRBJ2-7 TRBV14 - TGTGCCAGCAGCCAATGGACAGGACCCTACGAGCAGTACTTC CASSQWTGPYEQYF
TRBD1 TRBJ1-3 TRBV4-1 - TGCGCCAGCAGCTTCAGCTCCCGGGACAGTCGTACTGGAAACACCATATATTTT CASSFSSRDSRTGNTIYF
TRBD1 TRBJ2-3 TRBV2 once TGTGCCAGCTATTCTGGGACAGGGGACGCAGATACGCAGTATTTT CASYSGTGDADTQYF
- TRBJ2-3 TRBV9 - TGTGCCAGCAGCGGAAGGGTGAGGGCGGATACGCAGTATTTT CASSGRVRADTQYF
- TRBJ1-1 TRBV28 - TGTGCCAGCATCCCCGCCGGGGCCAGGGGAACAGCTTTCTTT CASIPAGARGTAFF
TRBD1 TRBJ1-1 TRBV6-5 few TGTGCCAGCAGGACAGGGTGGGACACTGAAGCTTTCTTT CASRTGWDTEAFF
TRBD1 TRBJ1-2 TRBV28 - TGTGCCAGCAGTTCGGCAGGGGGCGGTTACACCTTC CASSSAGGGYTF
- TRBJ2-7 TRBV5-4 once TGTGCCAGCAGCCGGGACGGGAACTACTACGAGCAGTACTTC CASSRDGNYYEQYF
- TRBJ1-3 TRBV5-4 once TGTGCCAGCAGGTCGGGACTCGGAAACACCATATATTTT CASRSGLGNTIYF
TRBD1 TRBJ1-6 TRBV7-8 - TGTGCCAGCAGCTTATCCGGGACAGGGGATTCACCCCTCCACTTT CASSLSGTGDSPLHF
- TRBJ1-2 TRBV7-2 - TGTGCCAGCAGCGGAGGTGGCTACACCTTC CASSGGGYTF
- TRBJ1-3 TRBV18 - TGTGCCAGCTCACCACGTCGGGGGGAGAGCTCTGGAAACACCATATATTTT CASSPRRGESSGNTIYF
- TRBJ2-1 TRBV7-2 - TGTGCCAGCAGCCCCTATGCCGGGGAGCAGTTCTTC CASSPYAGEQFF
- TRBJ2-7 TRBV5-1 - TGCGCCAGCAGCCCCTCTACGGCCCCAGGGTCGGTCGAGCAGTACTTC CASSPSTAPGSVEQYF
TRBD1 TRBJ1-4 TRBV9 - TGTGCCAGCAGCGTTGGGACAGGGGTAAATGAAAAACTGTTTTTT CASSVGTGVNEKLFF
- TRBJ1-4 TRBV7-9 - TGTGCCAGCAGCTTACAGAATGAAAAACTGTTTTTT CASSLQNEKLFF
- TRBJ2-1 TRBV5-1 once TGCGCCAGCAGCATATACGCAGGGAGTCAGTTCTTC CASSIYAGSQFF
TRBD1 TRBJ2-1 TRBV14 - TGTGCCAGCAGCCAAGCAGGGGACAGGGTGGGACGGAGGAATGAGCAGTTCTTC CASSQAGDRVGRRNEQFF
- TRBJ2-7 TRBV2 - TGTGCCAGCACCATGGGGACACAGTCCCCCTACGAGCAGTACTTC CASTMGTQSPYEQYF
- TRBJ1-1 TRBV27 - TGTGCCAGCAGTTTGAAGAGGCCCCCGTACACTGAAGCTTTCTTT CASSLKRPPYTEAFF
- TRBJ2-1 TRBV5-1 - TGCGCCAGCAGCTTGAACGCGGGGCAGTCATACAATGAGCAGTTCTTC CASSLNAGQSYNEQFF
TRBD1 TRBJ2-5 TRBV18 - TGTGCCAGCTCACTACAGGGGGCAATGGAGACCCAGTACTTC CASSLQGAMETQYF
TRBD1 TRBJ1-5 TRBV2 - TGTGCCAGCATGAGGGGGCGAACCGGGATCCTATCGTATCAGCCCCAGCATTTT CASMRGRTGILSYQPQHF
- TRBJ2-1 TRBV18 - TGTGCCAGCTCGCCACAGTCCGAGAACAATGAGCAGTTCTTC CASSPQSENNEQFF
- TRBJ2-3 TRBV4-2 - TGTGCCAGCAGCCAAGATTCGAGTGGGGGGGCTTCAGATACGCAGTATTTT CASSQDSSGGASDTQYF
- TRBJ2-2 TRBV4-3 - TGCGCCAGCAGCCAAGAGGGAGCGAACACCGGGGAGCTGTTTTTT CASSQEGANTGELFF
TRBD1 TRBJ2-1 TRBV7-9 - TGTGCCAGCAGCCCCGGGACAGGAAGCAATGAGCAGTTCTTC CASSPGTGSNEQFF
- TRBJ1-5 TRBV19 - TGTGCCAGTACCCAGGGGTTTGGCAATCAGCCCCAGCATTTT CASTQGFGNQPQHF
- TRBJ2-7 TRBV7-9 - TGTGCCAGCAGCTTACACAACTCCTACGAGCAGTACTTC CASSLHNSYEQYF
- TRBJ1-2 TRBV6-5 - TGTGCCACCAAATACAACTATGGCTACACCTTC CATKYNYGYTF